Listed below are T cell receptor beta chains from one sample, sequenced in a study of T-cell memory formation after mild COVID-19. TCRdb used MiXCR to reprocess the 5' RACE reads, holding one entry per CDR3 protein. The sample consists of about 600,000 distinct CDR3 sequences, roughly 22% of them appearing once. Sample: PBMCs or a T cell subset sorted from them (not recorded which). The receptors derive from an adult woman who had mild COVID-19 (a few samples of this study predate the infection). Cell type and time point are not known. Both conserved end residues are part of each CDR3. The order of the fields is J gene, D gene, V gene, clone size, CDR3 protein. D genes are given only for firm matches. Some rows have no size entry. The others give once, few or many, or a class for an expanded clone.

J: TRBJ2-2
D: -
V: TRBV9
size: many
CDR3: CASSVFIGELFF

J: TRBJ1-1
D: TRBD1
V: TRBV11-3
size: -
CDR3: CASSRDRTKNTEAFF

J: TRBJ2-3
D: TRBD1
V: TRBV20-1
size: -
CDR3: CSAPQPGQGPDTQYF

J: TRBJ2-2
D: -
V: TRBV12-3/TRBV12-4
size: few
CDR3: CASSLWVAGATGELFF

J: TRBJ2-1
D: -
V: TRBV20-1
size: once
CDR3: CSASRGGGMDNEQFF

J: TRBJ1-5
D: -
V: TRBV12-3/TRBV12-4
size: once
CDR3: CASRTGTIVNQPQHF

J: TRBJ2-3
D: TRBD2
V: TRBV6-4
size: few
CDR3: CASSKTSGGTDTQYF

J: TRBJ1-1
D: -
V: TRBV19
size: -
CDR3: CASRAQGAANTEAFF

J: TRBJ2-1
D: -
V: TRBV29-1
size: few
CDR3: CSVEDWVTGKNNEQFF

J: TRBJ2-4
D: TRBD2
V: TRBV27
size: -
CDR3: CASSSASGVKNIQYF

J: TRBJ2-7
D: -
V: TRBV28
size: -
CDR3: CASIGQAGVEQYF